A selection of T cell receptor beta chains follows, all from one sample in a study of T-cell reconstitution after alpha-beta-depleted transplantation in children. Each CDR3 protein is one row after TCRdb ran MiXCR on the PCR reads. The top ten hold around 4% of the sample, which has about 610,000 distinct CDR3 sequences, about 11% seen once. The material sequenced was PBMCs from the stem cell graft donor, taken from the stem cell graft. The receptors stem from a human donor who donated a stem cell graft to a child with acute myeloid leukemia. Both conserved end residues are part of each CDR3. The D gene is left open where the match is weak. Some rows mark clone size as missing; the rest say once, few, many or name a class of expanded clone.

j_call: TRBJ1-3; v_call: TRBV30; d_call: NA; clone_size: NA; cdr3_aa: CAWRGTAGNTIYF; cdr3_nt: TGTGCCTGGAGGGGGACGGCGGGAAACACCATATATTTT
j_call: TRBJ2-2; v_call: TRBV11-2; d_call: TRBD2; clone_size: few; cdr3_aa: CASSYGLAGTKNTGELFF; cdr3_nt: TGTGCCAGCAGCTACGGACTAGCTGGTACTAAGAACACCGGGGAGCTGTTTTTT
j_call: TRBJ1-1; v_call: TRBV6-5; d_call: NA; clone_size: NA; cdr3_aa: CASSYRGKNTEAFF; cdr3_nt: TGTGCCAGCAGTTACCGAGGGAAGAACACTGAAGCTTTCTTT
j_call: TRBJ2-2; v_call: TRBV6-2/TRBV6-3; d_call: TRBD2; clone_size: many; cdr3_aa: CASSYDAGTSHTGELFF; cdr3_nt: TGTGCCAGCAGTTACGATGCCGGGACTAGTCACACCGGGGAGCTGTTTTTT
j_call: TRBJ1-1; v_call: TRBV12-3/TRBV12-4; d_call: TRBD1; clone_size: many; cdr3_aa: CASSLGQGSGNTEAFF; cdr3_nt: TGTGCCAGCAGTCTCGGACAGGGGAGTGGGAACACTGAAGCTTTCTTT
j_call: TRBJ2-5; v_call: TRBV5-1; d_call: NA; clone_size: NA; cdr3_aa: CASSAQWTQYF; cdr3_nt: TGCGCCAGCAGCGCCCAATGGACCCAGTACTTC
j_call: TRBJ2-2; v_call: TRBV12-3/TRBV12-4; d_call: NA; clone_size: few; cdr3_aa: CASRPDSHTGELFF; cdr3_nt: TGTGCCAGCAGGCCTGATAGCCACACCGGGGAGCTGTTTTTT
j_call: TRBJ1-2; v_call: TRBV7-2; d_call: NA; clone_size: few; cdr3_aa: CASSPRSTQEGYTF; cdr3_nt: TGTGCCAGCAGCCCACGTTCTACGCAGGAGGGCTACACCTTC
j_call: TRBJ2-7; v_call: TRBV27; d_call: NA; clone_size: NA; cdr3_aa: CASKGGGASYEQYF; cdr3_nt: TGTGCCAGTAAAGGGGGGGGAGCCTCCTACGAGCAGTACTTC
j_call: TRBJ2-3; v_call: TRBV7-2; d_call: NA; clone_size: few; cdr3_aa: CASSPGLQGNTDTQYF; cdr3_nt: TGTGCCAGCAGCCCAGGCTTACAGGGAAACACAGATACGCAGTATTTT
j_call: TRBJ2-3; v_call: TRBV7-3; d_call: TRBD2; clone_size: NA; cdr3_aa: CASSPPSGLDWDTQYF; cdr3_nt: TGTGCCAGCAGCCCTCCCTCGGGACTAGATTGGGATACGCAGTATTTT
j_call: TRBJ2-1; v_call: TRBV11-1; d_call: NA; clone_size: NA; cdr3_aa: CASSFGTPHNEQFF; cdr3_nt: TGTGCCAGCAGCTTTGGGACCCCCCACAATGAGCAGTTCTTC
j_call: TRBJ2-2; v_call: TRBV9; d_call: NA; clone_size: many; cdr3_aa: CASSVLGGNTGELFF; cdr3_nt: TGTGCCAGCAGCGTACTCGGGGGGAACACCGGGGAGCTGTTTTTT
j_call: TRBJ2-7; v_call: TRBV7-6; d_call: TRBD1; clone_size: many; cdr3_aa: CASSGQVLPGEQYF; cdr3_nt: TGTGCCAGCAGCGGACAGGTCCTACCAGGGGAGCAGTACTTC
j_call: TRBJ2-7; v_call: TRBV28; d_call: NA; clone_size: few; cdr3_aa: CASGGASLGEQYF; cdr3_nt: TGTGCCAGCGGTGGGGCTAGCCTCGGGGAGCAGTACTTC